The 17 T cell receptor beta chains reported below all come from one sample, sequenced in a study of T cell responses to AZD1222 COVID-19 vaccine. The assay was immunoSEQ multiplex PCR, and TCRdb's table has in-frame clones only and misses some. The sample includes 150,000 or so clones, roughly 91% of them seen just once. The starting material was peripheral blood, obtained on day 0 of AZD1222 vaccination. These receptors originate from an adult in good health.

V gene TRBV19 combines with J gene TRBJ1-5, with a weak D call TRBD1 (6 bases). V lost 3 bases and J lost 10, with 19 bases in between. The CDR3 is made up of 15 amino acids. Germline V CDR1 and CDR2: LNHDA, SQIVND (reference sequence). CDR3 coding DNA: TGTGCCAGTAGTATCCGCAGGGGTCCTATCAGCCCCCAGCATTTT. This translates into CASSIRRGPISPQHF.

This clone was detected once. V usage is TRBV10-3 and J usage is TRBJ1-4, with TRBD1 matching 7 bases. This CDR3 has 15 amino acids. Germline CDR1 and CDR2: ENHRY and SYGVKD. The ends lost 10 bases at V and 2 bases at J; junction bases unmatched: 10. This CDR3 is CATRTEQGTNEKLFF. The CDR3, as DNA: TGTGCCACCAGAACTGAACAGGGGACTAATGAAAAACTGTTTTTT.

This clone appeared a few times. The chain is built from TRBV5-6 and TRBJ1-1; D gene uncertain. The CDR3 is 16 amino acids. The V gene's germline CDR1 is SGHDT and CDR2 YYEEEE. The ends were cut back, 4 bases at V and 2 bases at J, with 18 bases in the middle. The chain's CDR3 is CASSKYTTAGNTEAFF. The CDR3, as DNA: TGTGCCAGCAGCAAGTACACTACCGCAGGAAACACTGAAGCTTTCTTT.

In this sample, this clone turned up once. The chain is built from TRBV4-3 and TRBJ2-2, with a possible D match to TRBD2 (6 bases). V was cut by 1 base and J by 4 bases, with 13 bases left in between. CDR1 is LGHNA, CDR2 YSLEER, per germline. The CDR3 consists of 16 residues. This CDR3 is CASSQVRGFATGELFF. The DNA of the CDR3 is TGCGCCAGCAGCCAAGTACGGGGGTTTGCCACCGGGGAGCTGTTTTTT.

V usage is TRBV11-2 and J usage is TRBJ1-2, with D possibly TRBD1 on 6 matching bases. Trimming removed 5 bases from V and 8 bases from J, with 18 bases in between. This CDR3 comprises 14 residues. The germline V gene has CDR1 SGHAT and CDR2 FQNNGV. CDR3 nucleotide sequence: TGTGCCAGCAGCACTCCTCGGGGGGCAGGCGGCTACACCTTC. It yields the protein CASSTPRGAGGYTF.

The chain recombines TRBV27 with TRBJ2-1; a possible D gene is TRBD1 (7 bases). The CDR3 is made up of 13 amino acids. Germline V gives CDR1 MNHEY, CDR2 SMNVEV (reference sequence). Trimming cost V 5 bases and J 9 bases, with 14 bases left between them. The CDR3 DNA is TGTGCCAGCAGTCCCCAGGGGGGCAGTGAGCAGTTCTTC. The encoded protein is CASSPQGGSEQFF.

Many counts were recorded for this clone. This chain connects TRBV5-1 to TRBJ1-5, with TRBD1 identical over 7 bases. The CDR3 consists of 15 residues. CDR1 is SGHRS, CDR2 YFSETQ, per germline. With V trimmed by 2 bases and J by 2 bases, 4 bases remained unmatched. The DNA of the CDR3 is TGCGCCAGCAGCTTCACAGGGGTGGGCAATCAGCCCCAGCATTTT. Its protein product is CASSFTGVGNQPQHF.

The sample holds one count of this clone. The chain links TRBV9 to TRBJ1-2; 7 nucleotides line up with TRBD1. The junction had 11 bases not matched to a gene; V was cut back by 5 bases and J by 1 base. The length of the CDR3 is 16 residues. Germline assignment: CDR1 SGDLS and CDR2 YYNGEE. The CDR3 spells CASSDPTGQNNYGYTF. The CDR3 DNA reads TGTGCCAGCAGTGATCCAACGGGACAGAATAACTATGGCTACACCTTC.

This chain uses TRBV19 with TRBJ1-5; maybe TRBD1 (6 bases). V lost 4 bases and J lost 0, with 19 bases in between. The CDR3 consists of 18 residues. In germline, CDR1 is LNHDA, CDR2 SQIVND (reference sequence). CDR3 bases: TGTGCCAGTAGTAATCCCTCCGGGGGGCCTCTTAGCAATCAGCCCCAGCATTTT. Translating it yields CASSNPSGGPLSNQPQHF. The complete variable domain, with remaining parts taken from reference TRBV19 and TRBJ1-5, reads DGGITQSPKYLFRKEGQNVTLSCEQNLNHDAMYWYRQDPGQGLRLIYYSQIVNDFQKGDIAEGYSVSREKKESFPLTVTSAQKNPTAFYLCASSNPSGGPLSNQPQHFGDGTRLSIL.

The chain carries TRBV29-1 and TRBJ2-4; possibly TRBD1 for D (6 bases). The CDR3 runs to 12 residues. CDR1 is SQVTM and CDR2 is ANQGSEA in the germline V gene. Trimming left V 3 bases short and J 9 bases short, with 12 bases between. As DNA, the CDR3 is TGCAGCGTTGATGGCAGGGGCGGCATTCAGTACTTC. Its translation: CSVDGRGGIQYF.

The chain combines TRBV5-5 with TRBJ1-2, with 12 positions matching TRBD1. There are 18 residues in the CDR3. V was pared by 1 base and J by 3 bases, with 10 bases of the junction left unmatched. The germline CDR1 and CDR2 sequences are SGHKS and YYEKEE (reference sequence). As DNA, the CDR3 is TGTGCCAGCAGCTTGCGAGGGACAGGGGGCGCGGGGGACTATGGCTACACCTTC. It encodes CASSLRGTGGAGDYGYTF.

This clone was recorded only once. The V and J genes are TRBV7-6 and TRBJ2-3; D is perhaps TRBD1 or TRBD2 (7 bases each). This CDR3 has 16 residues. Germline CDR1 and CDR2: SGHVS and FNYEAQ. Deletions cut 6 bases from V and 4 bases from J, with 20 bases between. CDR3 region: CASSSLGGGMADTQYF. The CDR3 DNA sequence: TGTGCCAGCAGTTCCTTGGGAGGGGGCATGGCAGATACGCAGTATTTT.

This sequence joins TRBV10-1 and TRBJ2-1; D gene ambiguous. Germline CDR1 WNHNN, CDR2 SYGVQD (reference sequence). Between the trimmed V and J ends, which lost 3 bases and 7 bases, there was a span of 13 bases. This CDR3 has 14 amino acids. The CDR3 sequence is CASSEIPGLNEQFF. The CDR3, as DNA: TGCGCCAGCAGTGAAATACCGGGTCTGAATGAGCAGTTCTTC.

CDR3 nucleotide sequence: TGCGCCAGCAGCGGGGACAGGGGCACCGGGGAGCTGTTTTTT. It yields the protein CASSGDRGTGELFF. The chain recombines TRBV5-1 with TRBJ2-2; 10 positions agree with TRBD1. The length of the CDR3 is 14 residues. Germline assignment: CDR1 SGHRS and CDR2 YFSETQ. Trimming cost V 4 bases and J 4 bases; bases outside gene matches: 1.

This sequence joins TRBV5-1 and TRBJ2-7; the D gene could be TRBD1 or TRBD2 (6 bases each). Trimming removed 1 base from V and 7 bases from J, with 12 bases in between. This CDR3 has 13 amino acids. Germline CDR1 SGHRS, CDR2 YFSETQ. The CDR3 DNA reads TGCGCCAGCAGCTTGAGCAGGGGAGGAGAGCAGTACTTC. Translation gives CASSLSRGGEQYF.

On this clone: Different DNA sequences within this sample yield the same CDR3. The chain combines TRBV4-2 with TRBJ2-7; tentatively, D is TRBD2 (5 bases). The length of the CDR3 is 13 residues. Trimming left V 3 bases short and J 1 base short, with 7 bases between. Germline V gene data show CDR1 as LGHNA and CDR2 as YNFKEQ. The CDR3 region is CASSQDLSYEQYF. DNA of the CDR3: TGTGCCAGCAGCCAGGACTTATCCTACGAGCAGTACTTC.

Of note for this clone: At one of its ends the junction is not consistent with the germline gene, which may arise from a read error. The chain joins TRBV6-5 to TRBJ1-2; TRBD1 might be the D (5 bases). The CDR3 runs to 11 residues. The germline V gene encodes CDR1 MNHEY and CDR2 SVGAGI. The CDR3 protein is CASTRGGDGSF. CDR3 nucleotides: TGTGCCAGCACTCGGGGTGGGGACGGCTCCTTC.